This TCR beta chain was profiled in a study of shared clonotypes between healthy human individuals. For sorted subsets, approximately 200 ng DNA per replicate equaled 30,000 or so T cell genomes. The protocol was immunoSEQ multiplex PCR, while the TCRdb copy is restricted to in-frame clones and leaves out a portion. The profile shows roughly 2 million clones, over 85% of them singletons. Sample: naive CD4+ T cells sorted from blood. Noted subset: CD45RA+ positively selected. This sequence originates from a man younger than 35 in good health.

CDR3 coding DNA: TGTGCCAGCAGTCCCACCGGGACAGGCTTCTACGAGCAGTACTTC. The encoded protein is CASSPTGTGFYEQYF. The chain carries TRBV28 and TRBJ2-7, with TRBD1 matching 8 bases. Trimming removed 5 bases from V and 3 bases from J; junction bases left unmatched: 9. The CDR3 sequence is 15 residues long. From germline, CDR1 is MDHEN and CDR2 SYDVKM.